Below are 3 T cell receptor beta chains sequenced from a single sample in a study of PD-1 blockade in mismatch repair-deficient tumors. Profiled with immunoSEQ multiplex PCR; TCRdb holds only in-frame clones, not every one. The repertoire includes 12,000 to 15,000 clones, 84% of them detected once, and more than 1.5% sits in the top ten. The material was PBMCs, obtained about 15 weeks after starting pembrolizumab. The receptors here all came from an adult with mismatch repair-deficient cancer.

The chain employs TRBV28 and TRBJ2-7; D may be TRBD1 (5 bases). The CDR3 spans 14 residues. The V end was cut by 5 bases, the J end by 9 bases, with 20 bases between. Germline assignment: CDR1 MDHEN and CDR2 SYDVKM. In nucleotides, the CDR3 is TGTGCCAGCAGTCCCCGGGCAGTCCTAAGGGGGCAGTACTTC. Protein: CASSPRAVLRGQYF.

The chain combines TRBV5-1 with TRBJ2-3, with 8 nucleotides matching TRBD2. The CDR3 totals 16 residues. The V segment lost 4 bases and the J segment 0 bases; nucleotides outside the gene matches: 7. Germline lookup yields CDR1 SGHRS and CDR2 YFSETQ. CDR3 loop: CASSPGVAGSTDTQYF. The CDR3 DNA sequence: TGCGCCAGCAGCCCCGGGGTAGCGGGGAGCACAGATACGCAGTATTTT.

The chain is built from TRBV28 and TRBJ1-6, with TRBD1 as a possible D gene (5 bases). The CDR3 has 16 residues. CDR1 and CDR2 from the germline V gene are MDHEN and SYDVKM. Trimming took 3 bases from V and 10 from J, leaving 19 bases between them. Written as DNA, the CDR3 is TGTGCCAGCAGTTTCCGTATGGACGGGGGGGACTCACCCCTCCACTTT. Its translation: CASSFRMDGGDSPLHF.